This T cell receptor beta chain came from a study of monozygotic twins with inflammatory bowel disease. Across eight separate reactions for each sample, cDNA was made. TCRdb reanalyzed the 5' RACE reads and collapses them to one entry per CDR3 protein, without DNA. The sample features hundreds of thousands of distinct CDR3 sequences, with 5.6% in its top ten. There are 15 residues in the CDR3. Germline CDR1 is DFQATT and CDR2 is SNEGSKA (reference sequence). General study points: Healthy twins shared more clonotypes with others than IBD patients, most markedly active ones.

Comments on this clonotype: Its specificity is not known.

This receptor was taken from a human donor with ulcerative colitis or Crohn's disease, or a healthy co-twin of an affected twin (not recorded which). The sample was blood. The gene calls are TRBV20-1 and TRBJ1-3; TCRdb proposes TRBD1, but this gene call is untestable without DNA. CDR3 residues: CSARDTGATGNTIYF.